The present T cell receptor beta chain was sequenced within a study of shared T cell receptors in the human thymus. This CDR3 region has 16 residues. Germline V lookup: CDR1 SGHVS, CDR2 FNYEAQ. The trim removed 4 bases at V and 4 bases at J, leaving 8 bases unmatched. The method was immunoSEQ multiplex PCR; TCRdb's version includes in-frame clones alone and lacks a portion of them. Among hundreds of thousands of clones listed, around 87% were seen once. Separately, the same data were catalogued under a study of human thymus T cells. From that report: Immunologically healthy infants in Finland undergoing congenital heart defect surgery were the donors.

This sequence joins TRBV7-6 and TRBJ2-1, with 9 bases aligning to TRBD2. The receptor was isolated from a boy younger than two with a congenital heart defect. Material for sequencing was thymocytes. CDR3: CASSYLSGRLYNEQFF. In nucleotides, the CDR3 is TGTGCCAGCAGCTATCTTAGCGGGAGACTATACAATGAGCAGTTCTTC.